These 26 T cell receptor beta chains came from one sample sequenced in a study of CD8 T cells in Susac syndrome. RNA in amounts of about 0.5 to 1 ug was reverse transcribed with random hexamers. TCRdb analysed the immunoSEQ multiplex PCR reads with MiXCR anew, one entry per CDR3 protein. The data show approximately 160,000 distinct CDR3 sequences, approximately 94% seen once. What was sequenced was CD4+ T cells from PBMCs. The receptors were sampled from a human donor with Susac syndrome.

This chain uses TRBV5-6 with TRBJ2-5, with D hard to call. Trimming took 4 bases from V and 1 from J, leaving 8 bases between them. Per the germline V gene, CDR1 is SGHDT and CDR2 is YYEEEE. There are 13 residues in the CDR3. Here the CDR3 reads CASSKPGQETQYF. The DNA of the CDR3 is TGTGCCAGCAGCAAGCCGGGCCAAGAGACCCAGTACTTC.

V usage is TRBV27 and J usage is TRBJ2-7; D unresolved. The CDR3 totals 16 residues. Germline V lookup: CDR1 MNHEY, CDR2 SMNVEV (reference sequence). Trimming pared 6 bases from V and 3 bases from J, leaving 21 bases between. The DNA for the CDR3 is TGTGCCAGCAGCCCTCTTCCGGCCTTGAACCTCTACGAGCAGTACGTC. Its translation: CASSPLPALNLYEQYV.

The chain uses TRBV19 and TRBJ2-1; D is perhaps TRBD1 (6 bases). The germline CDR1 and CDR2 sequences are LNHDA and SQIVND (reference sequence). The CDR3 spans 14 residues. Trimming removed 5 bases from V and 6 bases from J, with 14 bases in between. The chain's CDR3 is CASSARTELNEQFF. The CDR3 bases are TGTGCCAGTAGTGCCCGGACAGAGCTCAATGAGCAGTTCTTC.

The rearrangement joins TRBV3-1 to TRBJ2-5, with 9 positions matching TRBD1. Germline loops: CDR1 LGHDT, CDR2 YNNKEL (reference sequence). V trimming: 1 base; J trimming: 7 bases; junction bases outside the gene matches: 7. This CDR3 region has 15 residues. Here the CDR3 reads CASSQVGQGLGTQYF. The CDR3 DNA reads as TGTGCCAGCAGCCAAGTGGGACAGGGTCTGGGGACCCAGTACTTC.

The genes are TRBV6-5 and TRBJ1-2, with 8 bases lining up with TRBD1. Germline lookup yields CDR1 MNHEY and CDR2 SVGAGI. The CDR3 is 19 amino acids. V was pared by 0 bases and J by 4 bases, with 16 bases of the junction left unmatched. CDR3 amino acids: CASSYSTRGATGGSYGYTF. In DNA form, the CDR3 reads TGTGCCAGCAGTTACTCGACTCGGGGGGCCACAGGGGGATCCTATGGCTACACCTTC.

The chain joins TRBV20-1 to TRBJ1-2; TRBD1 matches at 8 bases. Per the germline V gene, CDR1 is DFQATT and CDR2 is SNEGSKA (reference sequence). The CDR3 has 15 amino acids. Trimming removed 2 bases from V and 3 bases from J; junction bases left unmatched: 8. The CDR3 reads CSARNGQGQDYGYTF. The DNA of the CDR3 is TGCAGTGCTAGAAATGGACAGGGCCAGGACTATGGCTACACCTTC.

The chain has TRBV11-1 and TRBJ2-1, with 7 bases matching TRBD2. The V gene's germline CDR1 is SGHAT and CDR2 FQDESV (reference sequence). This CDR3 is 14 amino acids long. Trimming at V came to 4 bases and at J to 7 bases, leaving 7 bases not matched to a gene. The DNA of the CDR3 is TGTGCCAGCAGCTCAATCCGGGGACTAAATGAGCAGTTCTTC. Its translation: CASSSIRGLNEQFF.

This CDR3 is CASSPVSSNQPQHF. CDR3 nucleotide sequence: TGTGCCAGCAGTCCGGTGAGCAGCAATCAGCCCCAGCATTTT. V and J are TRBV6-5 and TRBJ1-5; D is undetermined. Trimming shortened V by 5 bases and J by 1 base, and 9 bases separated the two germline ends. This CDR3 comprises 14 residues. Germline CDR1 reads MNHEY; CDR2 reads SVGAGI.

V and J are TRBV6-1 and TRBJ2-5; tentatively, D is TRBD2 (6 bases). Germline CDR1 reads MNHNS; CDR2 reads SASEGT. The CDR3 extends over 14 amino acids. Trimming shortened V by 6 bases and J by 2 bases, and 13 bases separated the two germline ends. The CDR3 spells CASSGGSSQETQYF. The CDR3 region has the DNA TGTGCCAGCAGCGGAGGGAGCTCGCAAGAGACCCAGTACTTC.

The rearrangement joins TRBV7-9 to TRBJ2-2, with D maybe TRBD2 (6 bases). Germline V CDR1 and CDR2: SEHNR, FQNEAQ (reference sequence). The CDR3 is 13 residues long. V was shortened by 8 bases and J by 7 bases, with 14 bases between the two germline ends. The CDR3 spells CASGDSGLGELFF. As DNA, the CDR3 is TGTGCCAGCGGGGACTCAGGGCTCGGGGAGCTGTTTTTT.

The V and J genes are TRBV20-1 and TRBJ2-5, with a weak D call TRBD2 (7 bases). The germline V and J ends were trimmed by 1 base and 4 bases, with 16 bases remaining between them. CDR3 size: 15 residues. The germline V gene encodes CDR1 DFQATT and CDR2 SNEGSKA (reference sequence). Here the CDR3 DNA reads TGCAGTGCTAGAGGGGGGGGGCGCGCCATAGAGACCCAGTACTTC. It codes for CSARGGGRAIETQYF.

This rearrangement joins TRBV15 to TRBJ1-2; 8 nucleotides match TRBD1. Germline assignment: CDR1 LNHNV and CDR2 YYDKDF (reference sequence). The CDR3 runs to 13 residues. Trimming took 2 bases from V and 10 from J; bases not matched to a gene: 6. CDR3 nucleotide sequence: TGTGCCACCAGCAGAAACCCGGGACAGGACTACACCTTC. Its translation is CATSRNPGQDYTF.

This chain links TRBV6-2 or TRBV6-3 with TRBJ2-7; D ambiguous. The germline gives CDR1 MNHEY, CDR2 SVGEGT. Trimming took 0 bases from V and 2 from J, leaving 8 bases between them. The CDR3 is 14 residues long. The CDR3 coding sequence is TGTGCCAGCAGTTACTCGTCAGGCACCTACGAGCAGTACTTC. Translated: CASSYSSGTYEQYF.

This chain connects TRBV20-1 to TRBJ2-3; D is possibly TRBD2 (5 bases). Trimming cost V 0 bases and J 1 base, with 14 bases left between them. The CDR3 covers 16 residues. Per the germline V gene, CDR1 is DFQATT and CDR2 is SNEGSKA (reference sequence). For the CDR3, the DNA is TGCAGTGCTAGAGAGCCGGCCTTGCGGGGCACAGATACGCAGTATTTT. Translating gives CSAREPALRGTDTQYF.

V and J are TRBV4-3 and TRBJ2-5; 9 bases line up with TRBD1. CDR3 length: 15 amino acids. V dropped 4 bases and J dropped 5; count of bases not matched to a gene: 8. CDR1 is LGHNA and CDR2 is YSLEER in the germline V gene. CDR3 protein: CASSRFNRGLETQYF. CDR3 in DNA: TGCGCCAGCAGCCGCTTCAACAGGGGGCTGGAGACCCAGTACTTC.

CDR3 residues: CASSFGQPTTNEKLFF. CDR3 nucleotide sequence: TGTGCCAGCAGCTTCGGACAGCCGACAACTAATGAAAAACTGTTTTTT. The chain joins TRBV3-1 to TRBJ1-4; tentatively, D is TRBD1 (6 bases). Per germline, CDR1 LGHDT and CDR2 YNNKEL (reference sequence). V lost 5 bases to trimming and J lost 0 bases, with 13 bases between them. The length of the CDR3 is 16 residues.

V and J are TRBV3-1 and TRBJ2-3; 9 bases fit TRBD2. The CDR3 extends over 16 amino acids. V lost 5 bases and J lost 4; bases outside the gene matches: 10. Germline CDR1 and CDR2: LGHDT and YNNKEL (reference sequence). Here the CDR3 reads CASSATGLAVADTQYF. CDR3 DNA sequence: TGTGCCAGCAGCGCCACGGGACTAGCTGTTGCAGATACGCAGTATTTT.

This clonotype has a single count. The chain combines TRBV7-8 with TRBJ2-5; D is unresolved. Per germline, CDR1 SGHVS and CDR2 FQNEAQ. Trimming pared 2 bases from V and 4 bases from J, leaving 11 bases between. The CDR3 is 14 amino acids. CDR3 sequence: CASSLIRWAETQYF. The CDR3 DNA follows: TGTGCCAGCAGCTTAATCCGATGGGCAGAGACCCAGTACTTC. Using reference TRBV7-8 and TRBJ2-5 for the parts outside the CDR3, the full variable domain is GAGVSQSPRYKVAKRGQDVALRCDPISGHVSLFWYQQALGQGPEFLTYFQNEAQLDKSGLPSDRFFAERPEGSVSTLKIQRTQQEDSAVYLCASSLIRWAETQYFGPGTRLLVL.

J is TRBJ1-5 and V is TRBV12-3 or TRBV12-4; possible D gene TRBD1, 5 bases. The CDR3 consists of 13 residues. With 6 bases removed from V and 7 bases from J, the gap between germline ends came to 13 bases. The CDR3, as DNA: TGTGCCAGCAGCTCGGGGGGAAGACAGCCCCAGCATTTT. This encodes CASSSGGRQPQHF.

The rearrangement uses TRBV14 and TRBJ2-2; no clear D. The CDR3 length is 14 residues. The V and J ends lost 0 bases and 3 bases respectively, with 5 bases between them. Germline V gives CDR1 SGHDN, CDR2 FVKESK. In DNA, the CDR3 is TGTGCCAGCAGCCAAGATTGGGACACCGGGGAGCTGTTTTTT. Translating gives CASSQDWDTGELFF.

The J gene is TRBJ2-1, the V gene TRBV6-2 or TRBV6-3; perhaps TRBD2 as D (6 bases). Trimming stripped 0 bases from V and 4 bases from J, with 16 bases between. The CDR3 length is 17 residues. Germline V lookup: CDR1 MNHEY, CDR2 SVGEGT. The CDR3 DNA follows: TGTGCCAGCAGTTACTCTCCACCCGGGGGAGTTTACAATGAGCAGTTCTTC. Translated, it gives CASSYSPPGGVYNEQFF.

This chain connects TRBV30 to TRBJ1-5; D is ambiguous. CDR3 length: 12 residues. V was pared by 0 bases and J by 7 bases, with 7 bases between. CDR1 and CDR2 from the germline V gene are GTSNPN and SVGIG (reference sequence). CDR3 in DNA: TGTGCCTGGAGTGTACCAAAGCAGCCCCAGCATTTT. The encoded protein is CAWSVPKQPQHF.

In its sample, this clonotype was seen once. This chain connects TRBV29-1 to TRBJ1-2; possible D gene TRBD1, 6 bases. Per the germline V gene, CDR1 is SQVTM and CDR2 is ANQGSEA. The CDR3 is 16 amino acids. Trimming left V 3 bases short and J 4 bases short, with 21 bases between. CDR3 protein: CSVDAPTGPWGYGYTF. DNA for the CDR3: TGCAGCGTTGATGCCCCGACAGGTCCTTGGGGCTATGGCTACACCTTC. Full variable domain (outside the CDR3, taken from reference TRBV29-1 and TRBJ1-2): SAVISQKPSRDICQRGTSLTIQCQVDSQVTMMFWYRQQPGQSLTLIATANQGSEATYESGFVIDKFPISRPNLTFSTLTVSNMSPEDSSIYLCSVDAPTGPWGYGYTFGSGTRLTVV.

The J gene is TRBJ2-7, the V gene TRBV7-8; TRBD2 matches at 8 bases. The CDR3 length is 15 residues. Germline lookup yields CDR1 SGHVS and CDR2 FQNEAQ. V shed 2 bases, J shed 5 bases, and the junction held 8 bases outside the gene matches. The CDR3 loop reads CASSLSGTRVHEQYV. CDR3 sequence (DNA): TGTGCCAGCAGCTTATCCGGGACTAGGGTCCACGAGCAGTACGTC.

This CDR3 reads CSARAIGQANTEAFF. The CDR3, as DNA: TGCAGTGCTAGAGCAATTGGCCAGGCCAACACTGAAGCTTTCTTT. The rearrangement uses TRBV20-1 and TRBJ1-1; D remains ambiguous. Germline V gene sequence: CDR1 DFQATT, CDR2 SNEGSKA (reference sequence). V was clipped by 1 base and J by 2 bases, with 14 bases between them. The CDR3 sequence is 15 residues long.

The chain recombines TRBV30 with TRBJ2-7, with D possibly being TRBD1 (6 bases). There are 12 residues in the CDR3. Trimming removed 0 bases from V and 6 bases from J, with 9 bases in between. Germline V gives CDR1 GTSNPN, CDR2 SVGIG (reference sequence). The CDR3 loop is CAWSVVRGEQYF. The CDR3 DNA follows: TGTGCCTGGAGTGTAGTCAGGGGCGAGCAGTACTTC.